The clone carrying this T cell receptor (beta chain) occurred once. TCRdb's table, derived via immunoSEQ multiplex PCR, lists solely in-frame clones and lacks some. The repertoire holds around 340,000 clones, with around nine tenths as singletons. The CDR3 sequence is 14 residues long. CDR1 MDHEN and CDR2 SYDVKM come from the germline V gene. V lost 5 bases and J 11 bases, leaving 16 bases between the germline ends. The data derive from a study of blood T cell repertoires in COVID-19. Study in general: The United States, Italy and Spain were the sources of the acute and convalescent COVID-19 samples.

The source is a woman in her 30s who had been exposed to COVID-19. This chain joins TRBV28 and TRBJ1-6; a possible D gene is TRBD1 (6 bases). The specimen was PBMCs or T cells enriched from blood (not recorded which). Here the CDR3 reads CASSPAGQLTPLHF. The DNA for the CDR3 is TGTGCCAGCAGTCCCGCCGGACAGTTGACACCCCTCCACTTT.